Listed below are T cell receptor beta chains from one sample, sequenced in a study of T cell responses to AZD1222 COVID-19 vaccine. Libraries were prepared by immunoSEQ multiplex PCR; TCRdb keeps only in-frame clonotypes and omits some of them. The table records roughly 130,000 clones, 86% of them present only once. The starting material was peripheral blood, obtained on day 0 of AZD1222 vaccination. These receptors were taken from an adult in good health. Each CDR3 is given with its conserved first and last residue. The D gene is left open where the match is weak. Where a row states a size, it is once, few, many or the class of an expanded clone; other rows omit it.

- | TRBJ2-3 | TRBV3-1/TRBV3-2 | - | CASSQAGDGARDTQYF | TGTGCCAGCAGCCAAGCGGGGGACGGCGCCAGGGATACGCAGTATTTT
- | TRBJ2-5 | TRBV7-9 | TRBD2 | CASRAGSKETQYF | TGTGCCAGCAGAGCGGGAAGCAAAGAGACCCAGTACTTC
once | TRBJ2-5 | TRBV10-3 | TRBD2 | CAIRPSGSPGETQYF | TGTGCCATCAGGCCTAGCGGGTCCCCGGGAGAGACCCAGTACTTC
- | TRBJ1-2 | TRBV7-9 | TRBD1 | CASSLGGPGTDNYGYTF | TGTGCCAGCAGCTTAGGGGGTCCCGGGACAGACAACTATGGCTACACCTTC
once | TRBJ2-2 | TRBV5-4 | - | CASSLKGSGGELFF | TGTGCCAGCAGCTTGAAGGGATCGGGCGGGGAGCTGTTTTTT
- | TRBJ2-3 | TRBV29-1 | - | CSVLGGASSDTQYF | TGCAGCGTTCTTGGGGGAGCCAGCTCAGATACGCAGTATTTT
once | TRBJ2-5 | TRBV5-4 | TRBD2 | CASSSGLDGETQYF | TGTGCCAGCAGCTCCGGACTAGATGGAGAGACCCAGTACTTC
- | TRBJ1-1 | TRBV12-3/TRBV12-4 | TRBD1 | CASSLDRVEAFF | TGTGCCAGCAGTTTGGACAGGGTGGAAGCTTTCTTT
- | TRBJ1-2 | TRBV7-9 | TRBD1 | CASTDRGGRGPTYGYTF | TGTGCCAGCACCGATCGAGGTGGCAGGGGGCCCACGTATGGCTACACCTTC
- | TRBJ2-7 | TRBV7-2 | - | CASSLDGRGTYEQYF | TGTGCCAGCAGCTTAGATGGGCGGGGCACCTACGAGCAGTACTTC
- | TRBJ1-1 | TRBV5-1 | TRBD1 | CASRPKDRVNTEAFF | TGCGCCAGCAGACCTAAGGACAGGGTGAACACTGAAGCTTTCTTT
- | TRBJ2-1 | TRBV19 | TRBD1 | CASSIKTGSSYNEQFF | TGTGCCAGTAGTATCAAGACAGGGAGCTCCTACAATGAGCAGTTCTTC
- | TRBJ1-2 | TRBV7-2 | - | CASSPTGNGGYTF | TGTGCCAGCAGCCCAACAGGAAACGGGGGCTACACCTTC
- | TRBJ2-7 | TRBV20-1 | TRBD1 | CSLQGSHEQYF | TGCAGTCTACAGGGGTCCCACGAGCAGTACTTC
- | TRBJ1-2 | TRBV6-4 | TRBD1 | CASSVGGGSTYGYTF | TGTGCCAGCAGTGTCGGAGGGGGCTCCACCTATGGCTACACCTTC
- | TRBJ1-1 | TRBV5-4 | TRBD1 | CASSFIGQGKAFF | TGTGCCAGCAGCTTCATCGGACAGGGAAAAGCTTTCTTT
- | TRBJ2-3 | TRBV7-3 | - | CASSHITGSGITDTQYF | TGTGCCAGCAGCCACATAACTGGCAGCGGCATCACAGATACGCAGTATTTT
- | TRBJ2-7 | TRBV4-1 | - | CASSQGLNYEQYF | TGCGCCAGCAGCCAGGGGCTGAACTACGAGCAGTACTTC
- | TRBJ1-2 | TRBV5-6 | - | CASRRRGGRIGYTF | TGTGCCAGCAGGAGACGTGGGGGGCGCATAGGCTACACCTTC
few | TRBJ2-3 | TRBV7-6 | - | CASSRDHTDTQYF | TGTGCCAGCAGCCGGGACCATACAGATACGCAGTATTTT
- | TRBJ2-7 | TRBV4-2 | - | CASSQDPRTGYEQYF | TGTGCCAGCAGCCAAGATCCTAGGACGGGTTACGAGCAGTACTTC
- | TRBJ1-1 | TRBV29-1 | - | CSVERTVRTFF | TGCAGCGTTGAACGGACAGTAAGAACTTTCTTT
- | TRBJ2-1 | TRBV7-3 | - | CASSPGLLDEQFF | TGTGCCAGCAGCCCAGGACTCCTCGATGAGCAGTTCTTC
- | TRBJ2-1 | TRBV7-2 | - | CASSFRTVRGGNEQFF | TGTGCCAGCAGCTTCCGGACCGTGAGGGGGGGGAATGAGCAGTTCTTC
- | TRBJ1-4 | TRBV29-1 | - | CSARTSNEKLFF | TGCAGCGCGAGAACTTCTAATGAAAAACTGTTTTTT
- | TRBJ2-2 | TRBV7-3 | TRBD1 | CASRQGTNTGELFF | TGTGCCAGCAGACAGGGGACGAACACCGGGGAGCTGTTTTTT
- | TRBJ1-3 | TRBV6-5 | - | CASRDGKENTIYF | TGTGCCAGCAGGGACGGCAAGGAAAACACCATATATTTT
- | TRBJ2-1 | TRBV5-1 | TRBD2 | CASSAGLAGPTGQFF | TGCGCCAGCAGCGCGGGACTAGCGGGGCCGACGGGGCAGTTCTTC
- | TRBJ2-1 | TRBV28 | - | CASSRGTDYNEQFF | TGTGCCAGCAGTCGCGGGACAGATTACAATGAGCAGTTCTTC
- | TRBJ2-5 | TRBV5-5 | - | CASSPNGVAETQYF | TGTGCCAGCAGCCCAAACGGGGTTGCGGAGACCCAGTACTTC
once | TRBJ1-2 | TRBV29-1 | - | CSVGQWDSNYGYTF | TGCAGCGTCGGACAATGGGATTCTAACTATGGCTACACCTTC
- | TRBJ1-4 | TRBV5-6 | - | CASSLAEENEKLFF | TGTGCCAGCAGCTTGGCAGAGGAAAATGAAAAACTGTTTTTT
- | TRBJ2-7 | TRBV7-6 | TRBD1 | CASSSGTGTGSYEQYF | TGTGCCAGCAGCTCAGGCACCGGGACAGGCTCCTACGAGCAGTACTTC
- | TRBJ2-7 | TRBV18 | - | CASSPTFGQNLYEQYF | TGTGCCAGCTCACCAACTTTTGGGCAAAACTTGTACGAGCAGTACTTC
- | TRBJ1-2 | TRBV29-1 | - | CSVAHVNYGYTF | TGCAGCGTTGCGCACGTAAACTATGGCTACACCTTC
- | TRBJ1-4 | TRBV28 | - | CASSFRGFSTNEKLFF | TGTGCCAGCAGTTTTCGGGGGTTCTCAACTAATGAAAAACTGTTTTTT
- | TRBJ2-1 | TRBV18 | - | CASSPRETQFF | TGTGCCAGCTCACCGCGGGAAACCCAGTTCTTC
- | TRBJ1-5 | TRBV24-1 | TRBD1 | CATSDPDRGHNQPQHF | TGTGCCACCAGTGACCCCGACAGGGGACACAATCAGCCCCAGCATTTT
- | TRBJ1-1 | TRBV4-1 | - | CASSQGFNRVAFF | TGCGCCAGCAGCCAAGGATTCAACAGGGTGGCTTTCTTT
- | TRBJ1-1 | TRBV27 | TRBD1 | CASRQQGRAEAFF | TGTGCCAGCAGACAACAGGGGAGAGCTGAAGCTTTCTTT
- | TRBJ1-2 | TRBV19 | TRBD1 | CASSLRQGFYGYTF | TGTGCCAGTAGCCTTAGACAGGGGTTCTATGGCTACACCTTC
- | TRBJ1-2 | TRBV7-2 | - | CASSLGGTRYGYTF | TGTGCCAGCAGCTTAGGCGGGACTCGATATGGCTACACCTTC
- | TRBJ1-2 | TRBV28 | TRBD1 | CASRPTGEPFYGYTF | TGTGCCAGCAGGCCGACAGGGGAGCCCTTCTATGGCTACACCTTC
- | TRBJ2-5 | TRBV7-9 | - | CASSPRRLQETQYF | TGTGCCAGCAGCCCCCGTCGACTTCAAGAGACCCAGTACTTC
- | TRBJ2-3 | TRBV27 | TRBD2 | CASSRLAGVSTDTQYF | TGTGCCAGCAGCAGACTAGCGGGAGTGAGCACAGATACGCAGTATTTT
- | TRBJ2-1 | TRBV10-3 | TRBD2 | CAISRAGGNSYNEQFF | TGTGCCATCAGCCGAGCGGGGGGGAACTCCTACAATGAGCAGTTCTTC
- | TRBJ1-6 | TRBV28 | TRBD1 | CASSDPQGQPSSPLHF | TGTGCCAGCAGTGACCCCCAGGGACAGCCTAGTTCACCCCTCCACTTT
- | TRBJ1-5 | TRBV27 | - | CASSPYSNQPQHF | TGTGCCAGCAGTCCTTATAGCAATCAGCCCCAGCATTTT
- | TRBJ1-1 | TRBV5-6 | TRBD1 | CASSPGTAIPIMNTEAFF | TGTGCCAGCAGTCCCGGGACAGCGATTCCGATCATGAACACTGAAGCTTTCTTT
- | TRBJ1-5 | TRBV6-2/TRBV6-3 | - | CASSSGQNGEPQHF | TGTGCCAGCAGTTCCGGACAGAACGGAGAGCCCCAGCATTTT
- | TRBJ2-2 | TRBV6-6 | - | CASTLLLSTGELFF | TGTGCCAGCACCCTACTCTTGTCCACCGGGGAGCTGTTTTTT
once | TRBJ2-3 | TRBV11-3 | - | CASSLGGLEDTQYF | TGTGCCAGCAGCTTAGGGGGGTTAGAAGATACGCAGTATTTT
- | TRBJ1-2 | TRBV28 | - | CASSRSYGSYGYTF | TGTGCCAGCAGCCGAAGCTATGGGTCCTATGGCTACACCTTC
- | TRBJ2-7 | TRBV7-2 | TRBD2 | CASSLTSDPYEQYF | TGTGCCAGCAGCTTAACTAGCGACCCCTACGAGCAGTACTTC
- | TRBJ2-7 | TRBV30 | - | CAWSVSFNEQYF | TGTGCCTGGAGTGTATCGTTCAACGAGCAGTACTTC
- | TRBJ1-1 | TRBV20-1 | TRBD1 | CSASRVTGDTEAFF | TGCAGTGCTAGTAGGGTGACAGGGGACACTGAAGCTTTCTTT
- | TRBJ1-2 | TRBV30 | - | CAWSGVGLGYGYTF | TGTGCCTGGAGTGGCGTCGGACTGGGCTATGGCTACACCTTC
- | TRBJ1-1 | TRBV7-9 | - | CASSYRAEAFF | TGTGCCAGCAGCTACCGGGCCGAAGCTTTCTTT
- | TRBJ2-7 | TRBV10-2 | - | CASSAGYYEQYF | TGCGCCAGCAGCGCAGGGTATTACGAGCAGTACTTC
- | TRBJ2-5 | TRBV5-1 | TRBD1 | CASSLAQGAGETQYF | TGCGCCAGCAGCTTGGCCCAGGGGGCTGGTGAGACCCAGTACTTC